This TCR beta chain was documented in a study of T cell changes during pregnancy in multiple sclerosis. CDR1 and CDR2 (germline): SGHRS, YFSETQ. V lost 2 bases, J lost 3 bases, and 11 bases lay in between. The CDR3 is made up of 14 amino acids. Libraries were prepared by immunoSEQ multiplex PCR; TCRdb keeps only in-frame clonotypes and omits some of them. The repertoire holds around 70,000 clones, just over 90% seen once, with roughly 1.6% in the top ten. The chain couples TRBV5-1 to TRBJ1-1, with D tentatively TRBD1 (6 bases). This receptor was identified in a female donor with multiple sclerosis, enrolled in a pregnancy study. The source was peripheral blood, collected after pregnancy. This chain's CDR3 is CASSLGNRDTEAFF. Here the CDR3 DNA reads TGCGCCAGCAGCTTAGGCAACAGGGACACTGAAGCTTTCTTT.